This T cell receptor beta chain was recorded in a study of blood T cell repertoires in COVID-19. Study information: Sources were T cells, B-cell-depleted T cells, or PBMCs; the material itself was cDNA or gDNA.

CDR1 MNHEY and CDR2 SVGAGI come from the germline V gene. This CDR3 has 14 residues. Trimming cost V 0 bases and J 3 bases, with 8 bases left between them. In the original analysis: Amplifying reference gene primers gave estimates of nucleated cell counts. Some clones are missing from TCRdb's copy, which holds only in-frame ones; the method was immunoSEQ multiplex PCR. That table furnishes V, J and clone size, whereas the DNA furnished D and trimming. The table includes 95,000 to 120,000 clones, approximately 88% detected once. This clone was counted a few times. This clonotype was obtained from a woman aged 35 to 49 with acute or convalescent COVID-19. V is TRBV6-5 and J is TRBJ1-2; TRBD1 is a possible D gene (5 bases). The material sequenced was peripheral blood. The CDR3 is CASSYSRDHYGYTF. The CDR3 DNA reads as TGTGCCAGCAGTTACTCCAGGGATCACTATGGCTACACCTTC.